What follows are 4 T cell receptor beta chains derived from one specimen sequenced in a study of T cell changes during pregnancy in multiple sclerosis. Method: immunoSEQ multiplex PCR; TCRdb's copy keeps in-frame clones and lacks some. Among about 59,000 clones, about nine tenths were seen once, and the ten largest hold roughly 0.9%. Sequencing was performed on peripheral blood, taken in the first trimester of pregnancy. Receptors were obtained from a female donor in good health, enrolled as a control in a pregnancy study.

The chain is built from TRBV5-1 and TRBJ2-2; D gene unclear. CDR3 length equals 16 residues. V lost 1 base and J lost 1, with 11 bases in between. The germline CDR1 and CDR2 sequences are SGHRS and YFSETQ. The CDR3 here is CASSLRKRGNTGELFF. Written as DNA, the CDR3 is TGCGCCAGCAGCTTGCGGAAGCGAGGGAACACCGGGGAGCTGTTTTTT.

The gene calls are TRBV2 and TRBJ1-2; TRBD1 might be the D (6 bases). The germline gives CDR1 SNHLY, CDR2 FYNNEI. V lost 4 bases and J 8 bases, leaving 11 bases between the germline ends. CDR3 size: 12 residues. The CDR3 DNA follows: TGTGCCAGCAGTGCCCCAGACAGGGGCTACACCTTC. Protein product: CASSAPDRGYTF.

V is TRBV6-4 and J is TRBJ2-4; D is undetermined. The V and J ends lost 2 bases and 0 bases respectively, with 8 bases between them. Germline CDR1 and CDR2: MRHNA and SNTAGT. The CDR3 covers 15 residues. This chain's CDR3 is CASSDAAPAKNIQYF. CDR3 bases: TGTGCCAGCAGTGACGCGGCTCCAGCCAAAAACATTCAGTACTTC.

V usage is TRBV2 and J usage is TRBJ1-1; 8 bases are shared with TRBD1. The junction had 10 bases not matched to a gene; V was cut back by 4 bases and J by 6 bases. Looked up from germline, CDR1 is SNHLY and CDR2 is FYNNEI. The CDR3 consists of 15 residues. CDR3 in amino acids: CASSGLGQANAEAFF. In nucleotides, the CDR3 is TGTGCCAGCAGTGGGTTGGGACAGGCTAACGCTGAAGCTTTCTTT.